The 29 T cell receptor beta chains below all came from one sample that was sequenced in a study of human T cells and chemical hapten exposure. TCRdb used MiXCR to reprocess the RACE reads, holding one entry per CDR3 protein. The repertoire holds around 360,000 distinct CDR3 sequences, with about 6.9% as singletons. As to time point: patch test 2, 6 weeks after DPC sensitization. Documented treatment: therapeutic diphenylcyclopropenone sensitization with weekly scalp DPC. This specimen was whole blood, taken in connection with sensitization to the hapten diphenylcyclopropenone (DPC). The receptors shown here come from a woman between 18 and 29 years old with alopecia areata. Some clones in this sample may be carry-over from other donors' samples.

This clonotype was picked up many times. This sequence joins TRBV18 and TRBJ1-5, with 9 positions matching TRBD1. Germline V CDR1 and CDR2: KGHSH, LQKENI. J was trimmed by 3 bases and V by 4 bases; bases with no gene match: 4. This CDR3 has 15 residues. CDR3 in DNA: TGTGCCAGCTCACAAGGGACAGGGAACAATCAGCCCCAGCATTTT. This sequence encodes CASSQGTGNNQPQHF.

This clonotype was picked up a small number of times. V is TRBV6-6 and J is TRBJ1-1; TRBD1 aligns across 8 bases. The CDR3 contains 15 residues. CDR1 MNHNY and CDR2 SVGAGI come from the germline V gene (reference sequence). V trimming: 0 bases; J trimming: 5 bases; junction bases outside the gene matches: 5. The chain's CDR3 is CASSYSQGGGTEAFF. CDR3 sequence (DNA): TGTGCCAGCAGTTACTCACAGGGGGGCGGGACTGAAGCTTTCTTT.

This clonotype was detected ten times or more. This chain uses TRBV20-1 with TRBJ1-1; 9 bases fit TRBD1. Unmatched junction bases numbered 9, after V lost 6 bases and J lost 4 bases. This CDR3 is 14 amino acids long. Per germline, CDR1 DFQATT and CDR2 SNEGSKA (reference sequence). In nucleotides, the CDR3 is TGCAGTGCGAAAGGGACAGGGATGGTCACTGAAGCTTTCTTT. As protein: CSAKGTGMVTEAFF.

This clonotype showed up many times. V is TRBV6-6 and J is TRBJ2-7; weak D call: TRBD1 (6 bases). The CDR3 sequence is 13 residues long. The germline gives CDR1 MNHNY, CDR2 SVGAGI (reference sequence). V lost 4 bases to trimming and J lost 6 bases, with 13 bases between them. For the CDR3, the DNA is TGTGCCAGCAGTTTGTGGGGGCAAACCGAGCAGTACTTC. Translated: CASSLWGQTEQYF.

This clonotype was seen at least ten times. The rearrangement links TRBV29-1 to TRBJ1-2; D uncertain. The CDR3 length is 16 residues. CDR1 and CDR2 from the germline V gene are SQVTM and ANQGSEA. V gave up 7 bases and J gave up 5 bases, with 26 bases separating them. CDR3 loop: CSALPSLDFNPYGYTF. CDR3 DNA sequence: TGCAGCGCCCTTCCTTCACTGGACTTTAACCCGTATGGCTACACCTTC.

This clonotype appeared many times. This sequence joins TRBV5-1 and TRBJ2-7, with 12 nucleotides matching TRBD1. The V and J ends lost 4 bases and 5 bases, in that order; junction bases with no gene match: 7. This CDR3 has 15 amino acids. Germline lookup yields CDR1 SGHRS and CDR2 YFSETQ. CDR3 coding DNA: TGCGCCAGCAGCCCTGGTGGGACAGGGGGCGACGAGCAGTACTTC. Amino acids: CASSPGGTGGDEQYF.

The chain links TRBV6-5 to TRBJ2-7; D might be TRBD2 (5 bases). This CDR3 has 16 residues. Per the germline V gene, CDR1 is MNHEY and CDR2 is SVGAGI. Trimming stripped 0 bases from V and 3 bases from J, with 15 bases between. CDR3 DNA sequence: TGTGCCAGCAGTTACTCCTCGTATAGCGCCCACTACGAGCAGTACTTC. Its protein product is CASSYSSYSAHYEQYF.

This clonotype was seen more than once but under ten times. The V and J genes are TRBV9 and TRBJ2-6; no clear D gene. The CDR3 covers 18 residues. V dropped 3 bases and J dropped 1 base, with 17 bases sitting between them. CDR1 SGDLS and CDR2 YYNGEE come from the germline V gene. CDR3 coding DNA: TGTGCCAGCAGCGCCCACAGCGCTCCAAAATCTGGGGCCAACGTCCTGACTTTC. Translated, it gives CASSAHSAPKSGANVLTF.

This rearrangement joins TRBV28 to TRBJ2-5, with 12 positions matching TRBD2. This CDR3 has 16 residues. Germline values: CDR1 MDHEN, CDR2 SYDVKM. Unmatched junction bases numbered 10, after V lost 6 bases and J lost 5 bases. Here the CDR3 DNA reads TGTGCCAGCAGCCGCCGACTAGCGGGGGAGGCGGAGACCCAGTACTTC. The encoded protein is CASSRRLAGEAETQYF.

In its sample, this clonotype was seen a few times. This chain uses TRBV20-1 with TRBJ2-7; D call uncertain. Germline CDR1 DFQATT, CDR2 SNEGSKA (reference sequence). This CDR3 is 14 amino acids long. Trimming left V 6 bases short and J 2 bases short, with 17 bases between. CDR3 in DNA: TGCAGTGCCCCGAGGAGTGGGCAGACCTACGAGCAGTACTTC. Translating it yields CSAPRSGQTYEQYF.

This clonotype was counted between two and nine times. V and J are TRBV3-1 and TRBJ2-3; a possible D gene is TRBD1 (5 bases). V was clipped by 1 base and J by 0 bases, with 11 bases between them. The V gene's germline CDR1 is LGHDT and CDR2 YNNKEL (reference sequence). CDR3 length: 16 residues. The CDR3 region is CASSQARGASTDTQYF. The CDR3 bases are TGTGCCAGCAGCCAAGCAAGGGGCGCGAGCACAGATACGCAGTATTTT.

This clonotype has a count of ten or more. V usage is TRBV11-2 and J usage is TRBJ1-1; TRBD1 might be the D (5 bases). V lost 3 bases, J lost 5 bases, and 13 bases lay in between. The CDR3 covers 14 residues. Germline CDR1 and CDR2: SGHAT and FQNNGV. The CDR3 is CASSFGQGGTEAFF. The CDR3 DNA reads as TGTGCCAGCAGCTTTGGGCAGGGAGGTACTGAAGCTTTCTTT.

This clonotype has only a few counts. The J gene is TRBJ2-7, the V gene TRBV12-3 or TRBV12-4; D gene ambiguous. This CDR3 comprises 13 residues. Trimming removed 6 bases from V and 3 bases from J, with 12 bases in between. CDR3 DNA: TGTGCCAGCAGCCGGGTACGGCACTACGAGCAGTACTTC. Protein: CASSRVRHYEQYF.

The V gene is TRBV28, the J gene TRBJ2-7; D call uncertain. V gave up 5 bases and J gave up 3 bases, with 14 bases separating them. This CDR3 is built from 14 residues. Germline V gives CDR1 MDHEN, CDR2 SYDVKM. The CDR3 protein is CASSPTAQHYEQYF. The DNA for the CDR3 is TGTGCCAGCAGTCCGACGGCCCAACACTACGAGCAGTACTTC.

At least ten counts were recorded for this clonotype. This chain uses TRBV27 with TRBJ1-5, with 8 bases lining up with TRBD1. The ends lost 4 bases at V and 7 bases at J; junction bases unmatched: 6. The CDR3 length is 14 residues. Germline V CDR1 and CDR2: MNHEY, SMNVEV (reference sequence). This CDR3 is CASSSGQGTQPQHF. CDR3 bases: TGTGCCAGCAGTTCCGGACAGGGCACACAGCCCCAGCATTTT.

The CDR3 loop is CASSLEPVNEQFF. The CDR3 DNA reads TGCGCCAGCAGCTTGGAGCCTGTTAATGAGCAGTTCTTC. The rearrangement joins TRBV5-1 to TRBJ2-1; D gene unclear. The V and J ends lost 0 bases and 7 bases respectively, with 8 bases between them. The CDR3 loop spans 13 amino acids. Germline CDR1 is SGHRS and CDR2 is YFSETQ.

This clonotype appeared many times. The V call is TRBV11-2, the J call TRBJ1-4, with unresolved D. This CDR3 is built from 15 residues. Germline V CDR1 and CDR2: SGHAT, FQNNGV. The V gene lost 5 bases and the J gene lost 0 bases, with 10 bases spanning the gap. CDR3 sequence (DNA): TGTGCCAGCAGCCCGACGGAATCAACTAATGAAAAACTGTTTTTT. This translates into CASSPTESTNEKLFF.

This clonotype was counted a few times. The chain recombines TRBV7-9 with TRBJ1-4; D unresolved. The CDR3 is 13 amino acids. Per the germline V gene, CDR1 is SEHNR and CDR2 is FQNEAQ (reference sequence). V gave up 6 bases and J gave up 5 bases, with 10 bases separating them. CDR3 DNA sequence: TGTGCCAGCAGGCAAGCGGGAAATGAAAAACTGTTTTTT. Translating gives CASRQAGNEKLFF.

This clonotype came up many times. The V gene is TRBV6-4, the J gene TRBJ2-1, with 7 positions matching TRBD2. Germline trimming cut 0 bases from V and 10 bases from J; bases unmatched to any gene: 18. Per germline, CDR1 MRHNA and CDR2 SNTAGT. CDR3 length: 18 residues. The CDR3 here is CASSDSWLGGGEPAEQFF. The CDR3 bases are TGTGCCAGCAGTGACTCCTGGCTTGGGGGGGGTGAACCAGCCGAGCAGTTCTTC.

The chain combines TRBV5-1 with TRBJ2-5; TRBD2 aligns across 11 bases. The CDR3 length is 16 residues. The ends lost 0 bases at V and 2 bases at J; junction bases unmatched: 3. Looked up from germline, CDR1 is SGHRS and CDR2 is YFSETQ. In DNA form, the CDR3 reads TGCGCCAGCAGCTTGGAAACTAGCGGGGGACAAGAGACCCAGTACTTC. Encoded protein: CASSLETSGGQETQYF.

This clonotype was picked up a small number of times. The chain joins TRBV9 to TRBJ2-1; 12 bases match TRBD2. CDR3 size: 17 residues. Germline lookup yields CDR1 SGDLS and CDR2 YYNGEE. J was trimmed by 9 bases and V by 0 bases; bases with no gene match: 10. The CDR3 loop is CASSVGTLAGGRGEQFF. In nucleotides, the CDR3 is TGTGCCAGCAGCGTAGGGACACTAGCGGGGGGCCGCGGTGAGCAGTTCTTC. The full variable domain, in which reference TRBV9 and TRBJ2-1 provide the parts outside the CDR3, is DSGVTQTPKHLITATGQRVTLRCSPRSGDLSVYWYQQSLDQGLQFLIQYYNGEERAKGNILERFSAQQFPDLHSELNLSSLELGDSALYFCASSVGTLAGGRGEQFFGPGTRLTVL.

CDR3 DNA: TGTGCCAGCCATCATGAGGGACGTCAAGAGACCCAGTACTTC. Its protein product is CASHHEGRQETQYF. The chain combines TRBV2 with TRBJ2-5; tentatively, D is TRBD1 or TRBD2 (5 bases each). The CDR3 has 14 residues. Trimming shortened V by 8 bases and J by 2 bases, and 15 bases separated the two germline ends. CDR1 SNHLY and CDR2 FYNNEI come from the germline V gene.

This clonotype showed up just a few times. The chain is built from TRBV9 and TRBJ2-7, with D maybe TRBD1 (5 bases). The CDR3 contains 16 residues. Germline V gene data show CDR1 as SGDLS and CDR2 as YYNGEE. V was pared by 2 bases and J by 0 bases, with 15 bases between. DNA of the CDR3: TGTGCCAGCAGCGTCAGTGTAGACAGCTTCTCCTACGAGCAGTACTTC. This codes for CASSVSVDSFSYEQYF.

This clonotype occurred a few times. The rearrangement links TRBV6-5 to TRBJ2-7; 9 nucleotides agree with TRBD1. The CDR3 length is 15 residues. The junction had 8 bases not matched to a gene; V was cut back by 6 bases and J by 2 bases. The V gene's germline CDR1 is MNHEY and CDR2 SVGAGI. CDR3 sequence reads: CASSPRTGDTYEQYF. The CDR3 DNA follows: TGTGCCAGCAGCCCCCGGACAGGGGACACCTACGAGCAGTACTTC.

The chain couples TRBV3-1 to TRBJ2-7; D call uncertain. V was pared by 5 bases and J by 0 bases, with 14 bases between. This CDR3 has 15 residues. Germline values: CDR1 LGHDT, CDR2 YNNKEL (reference sequence). The CDR3 nucleotides read TGTGCCAGCAGCACACGTACAGTGTTCTCCTACGAGCAGTACTTC. Translated: CASSTRTVFSYEQYF.

This clonotype appeared a single time. This rearrangement joins TRBV5-5 to TRBJ2-3; 11 bases are a match to TRBD2. The V gene end was trimmed by 4 bases and the J gene end by 7 bases; junction bases not matched to a gene: 8. Germline CDR1 and CDR2: SGHKS and YYEKEE (reference sequence). The length of the CDR3 is 15 residues. The CDR3 nucleotides are TGTGCCAGCAGCCCCATAGCGGGGGGGATTTATACGCAGTATTTT. Translated, it gives CASSPIAGGIYTQYF.

This clonotype was counted only a few times. This chain links TRBV6-5 with TRBJ1-1, with D hard to call. CDR3 size: 12 residues. Germline V gene lookup returns CDR1 MNHEY and CDR2 SVGAGI. V gave up 7 bases and J gave up 2 bases, with 8 bases separating them. CDR3 coding DNA: TGTGCCAGCAAGCGGATTAACACTGAAGCTTTCTTT. Protein product: CASKRINTEAFF.

Many counts were recorded for this clonotype. CDR3 protein: CASSLSGQLNQPQHF. DNA for the CDR3: TGTGCCAGCAGCTTGTCGGGACAGCTAAATCAGCCCCAGCATTTT. The chain carries TRBV7-8 and TRBJ1-5; TRBD1 agrees at 7 bases. Germline lookup yields CDR1 SGHVS and CDR2 FQNEAQ. Trimming removed 3 bases from V and 4 bases from J; junction bases left unmatched: 6. The CDR3 covers 15 residues.

The sample holds a few counts of this clonotype. This chain links TRBV12-3 or TRBV12-4 with TRBJ1-1; the match to TRBD1 covers 8 bases. The CDR3 covers 13 residues. Losses at the gene ends were 6 bases for V and 7 bases for J; bases not matched to a gene: 7. The CDR3 sequence: CASRKEDRVEAFF. In DNA form, the CDR3 reads TGTGCCAGCAGAAAGGAGGACAGGGTTGAAGCTTTCTTT.